Listed below are T cell receptor beta chains from one sample, sequenced in a study of brain T cells in children with intractable seizures. Profiled with immunoSEQ multiplex PCR; TCRdb holds only in-frame clones, not every one. The repertoire has about 3,600 clones, approximately 72% of them found once; the top ten carry roughly 50%. The sequenced sample was resected brain tissue, obtained at surgery. All receptors derive from a girl aged 2-10 years with Rasmussen encephalitis and intractable seizures. Both conserved end residues are trimmed from each CDR3.

v_gene	j_gene	CDR3aa
TRBV9	TRBJ2-7	ASSPRNSYEQY
TRBV9	TRBJ1-6	ASSDSASLSPLH
TRBV6-2/TRBV6-3	TRBJ2-7	ASSPAKPGHSDRQY
TRBV6-1	TRBJ2-7	ASSEFEQY
TRBV12-5	TRBJ2-2	ASGLVLAVNTGELF
TRBV9	TRBJ1-1	ASSVSGKGTEAF
TRBV7-9	TRBJ2-7	ASSGQQGIYEQY
TRBV5-4	TRBJ1-2	ASSLVAPTLYGYT
TRBV6-1	TRBJ1-2	ASSSLLGTSYGYT
TRBV7-3	TRBJ2-3	ASSFSGSTDTQY
TRBV6-5	TRBJ1-2	AIRTAYGYT
TRBV10-2	TRBJ2-2	ASGPSGNTGELF
TRBV7-2	TRBJ1-1	ASSSGGGTEAF
TRBV27	TRBJ2-2	ASRYRRDTGELF
TRBV6-1	TRBJ2-1	ASSETLALGDEQF
TRBV27	TRBJ2-7	AAGYSRDRAYEQY
TRBV7-9	TRBJ2-5	ASSSQTVGTDKETQY
TRBV19	TRBJ2-3	ASSEVGRVLTDTQY
TRBV5-5	TRBJ1-2	ASSEDSYGYT
TRBV5-1	TRBJ1-1	ASSWEGTARSNTEAF
TRBV27	TRBJ2-2	ASSSPSSSPGELF
TRBV10-3	TRBJ2-7	ATLLAGSYEQY
TRBV2	TRBJ2-1	ASSFRINEQF
TRBV7-9	TRBJ2-7	ASSLAGIYEQY
TRBV28	TRBJ2-5	ASSFWETQY
TRBV6-4	TRBJ2-3	ASSDSGTGRPDTQY
TRBV11-2	TRBJ1-1	ASSPLLEAF
TRBV29-1	TRBJ2-3	SVDFWREGHGLVDTQY
TRBV19	TRBJ2-7	ACSVDHWAGNPYEQY
TRBV7-2	TRBJ2-1	ASSLVGTAGEFYNEQF
TRBV6-5	TRBJ1-1	ASSWPGPQGNTEAF
TRBV19	TRBJ1-5	ASEGGAPGNQPQH
TRBV5-1	TRBJ2-7	ASSSSTRGSTGEQY
TRBV14	TRBJ1-2	ASSLGDRGILNYGYT
TRBV11-3	TRBJ1-1	ASSSGQGITEAF
TRBV6-5	TRBJ2-1	ASSYVRGGNEQF
TRBV5-1	TRBJ2-1	ASSLQGIQSEQF
TRBV28	TRBJ2-1	ASIDSDRAVYNEQF
TRBV2	TRBJ1-1	ASSDLLLEGKNTEAF
TRBV9	TRBJ2-3	ASSVGPATGNAQY